A selection of T cell receptor beta chains follows, all from one sample in a study of blood T cell repertoires in COVID-19. TCRdb's copy holds only in-frame clones and misses some; the assay was immunoSEQ multiplex PCR. In the table there are around 300,000 clones, about nine tenths of which are singletons. Sequenced input: peripheral blood. The receptors here all came from a man between 18 and 35 years old with active or convalescent COVID-19. Both conserved end residues are part of each CDR3. Each record gives: J gene, D gene, V gene, clone size, CDR3 protein, CDR3 DNA. D genes are given only for firm matches. Rows give clone size only sometimes, using once, few, many, or a class for an expanded clone.

j_call: TRBJ1-2
d_call: TRBD1
v_call: TRBV10-3
clone_size: .
cdr3_aa: CAISGADRDYGYTF
cdr3_nt: TGTGCCATCAGTGGGGCGGACAGGGACTATGGCTACACCTTC

j_call: TRBJ1-5
d_call: .
v_call: TRBV3-1/TRBV3-2
clone_size: .
cdr3_aa: CASSQGRGQPQHF
cdr3_nt: TGTGCCAGCAGCCAAGGTCGAGGTCAGCCCCAGCATTTT

j_call: TRBJ2-3
d_call: TRBD2
v_call: TRBV6-2/TRBV6-3
clone_size: few
cdr3_aa: CASSYSTSGAMRGQYF
cdr3_nt: TGTGCCAGCAGTTACTCGACTAGCGGAGCTATGAGGGGGCAGTATTTT

j_call: TRBJ2-6
d_call: .
v_call: TRBV4-3
clone_size: .
cdr3_aa: CASSSTQGSGANVLTF
cdr3_nt: TGCGCCAGCAGCTCGACACAGGGCTCTGGGGCCAACGTCCTGACTTTC

j_call: TRBJ2-1
d_call: TRBD2
v_call: TRBV5-6
clone_size: .
cdr3_aa: CASSPRGRAYNEQFF
cdr3_nt: TGTGCCAGCAGCCCTCGGGGGAGGGCCTACAATGAGCAGTTCTTC

j_call: TRBJ1-6
d_call: .
v_call: TRBV4-1
clone_size: .
cdr3_aa: CASSDPRAAGVNSPLHF
cdr3_nt: TGCGCCAGCAGCGACCCGAGGGCAGCCGGGGTTAATTCACCCCTCCACTTT

j_call: TRBJ2-1
d_call: TRBD2
v_call: TRBV2
clone_size: .
cdr3_aa: CASSFSLLAASYNEQFF
cdr3_nt: TGTGCCAGCAGCTTTTCCCTTCTAGCGGCTTCCTACAATGAGCAGTTCTTC

j_call: TRBJ1-3
d_call: .
v_call: TRBV6-5
clone_size: .
cdr3_aa: CASAGTSGNTIYF
cdr3_nt: TGTGCCAGCGCAGGGACTTCGGGAAACACCATATATTTT

j_call: TRBJ1-1
d_call: TRBD1
v_call: TRBV4-1
clone_size: many
cdr3_aa: CASSQDVGQGGLGTEAFF
cdr3_nt: TGCGCCAGCAGCCAAGACGTAGGACAGGGAGGTTTGGGCACTGAAGCTTTCTTT

j_call: TRBJ2-3
d_call: .
v_call: TRBV4-1
clone_size: .
cdr3_aa: CASSQGAGTQYF
cdr3_nt: TGCGCCAGCAGCCAAGGGGCCGGTACGCAGTATTTT

j_call: TRBJ2-1
d_call: TRBD2
v_call: TRBV11-2
clone_size: once
cdr3_aa: CASSLGSGAYNEQFF
cdr3_nt: TGTGCCAGCAGCTTGGGTAGCGGGGCATACAATGAGCAGTTCTTC

j_call: TRBJ2-2
d_call: .
v_call: TRBV27
clone_size: .
cdr3_aa: CASSLLDPGELFF
cdr3_nt: TGTGCCAGCAGTTTACTAGATCCCGGGGAGCTGTTTTTT

j_call: TRBJ2-7
d_call: .
v_call: TRBV4-3
clone_size: .
cdr3_aa: CASSQVQGGFYEQYF
cdr3_nt: TGCGCCAGCAGCCAAGTCCAGGGGGGCTTCTACGAGCAGTACTTC

j_call: TRBJ1-5
d_call: .
v_call: TRBV19
clone_size: .
cdr3_aa: CASSIAFREAQHF
cdr3_nt: TGTGCCAGTAGTATAGCGTTTAGGGAGGCCCAGCATTTT